This TCR beta chain was profiled in a study of blood T cell repertoires in COVID-19. The data were produced by immunoSEQ multiplex PCR, yet TCRdb's version contains in-frame clones alone and is incomplete. The profile shows approximately 220,000 clones, 80% to 90% of them singletons. V was shortened by 1 base and J by 6 bases, with 7 bases between the two germline ends. This CDR3 has 13 amino acids. The germline V gene has CDR1 SGDLS and CDR2 YYNGEE. This clone showed up many times. This chain joins TRBV9 and TRBJ2-2; the D is unclear. Sequencing was done on a sample of peripheral blood. The receptor comes from a woman aged 45-59 years with acute or convalescent COVID-19. The CDR3 protein is CASSVMESGELFF. The CDR3, as DNA: TGTGCCAGCAGCGTAATGGAGTCCGGGGAGCTGTTTTTT. The whole variable domain, filled in from reference TRBV9 and TRBJ2-2, reads DSGVTQTPKHLITATGQRVTLRCSPRSGDLSVYWYQQSLDQGLQFLIQYYNGEERAKGNILERFSAQQFPDLHSELNLSSLELGDSALYFCASSVMESGELFFGEGSRLTVL.